The rows below give T cell receptor beta chains drawn from one sample of a study of shared clonotypes between healthy human individuals. Some clones are missing from TCRdb's copy, which holds only in-frame ones; the method was immunoSEQ multiplex PCR. The sample includes around 2.5 million clones, 93% of them seen just once. Sequenced sample: naive CD4+ T cells from PBMCs. The source of these receptors is a man younger than 35 in good health. Some clones in this sample may be carry-over from other donors' samples. Both conserved end residues are part of each CDR3. D genes are given only for firm matches. Where a row states a size, it is once, few, many or the class of an expanded clone; other rows omit it.

CDR3 protein | CDR3 DNA | CDR3 length | J gene | V gene | D gene | clone size
CASSRAGETATNQPQHF | TGTGCCAGCAGCAGAGCCGGGGAGACAGCTACGAATCAGCCCCAGCATTTT | 17 | TRBJ1-5 | TRBV7-8 | NA | NA
CASSISGRGRWNQPQHF | TGTGCCAGTAGTATCTCCGGCAGGGGGCGATGGAATCAGCCCCAGCATTTT | 17 | TRBJ1-5 | TRBV19 | TRBD1 | few
CASSRDRGTGELFF | TGTGCCAGCAGCAGGGACAGGGGTACCGGGGAGCTGTTTTTT | 14 | TRBJ2-2 | TRBV27 | TRBD1 | NA
CASSRWGDTQYF | TGTGCCAGCAGCCGGTGGGGGGATACGCAGTATTTT | 12 | TRBJ2-3 | TRBV11-3 | NA | NA
CASRLAGQGHTGELFF | TGCGCCAGCAGACTAGCGGGACAGGGTCACACCGGGGAGCTGTTTTTT | 16 | TRBJ2-2 | TRBV4-1 | NA | NA
CASSLTRSGANVLTF | TGTGCCAGCAGTTTAACGCGGTCTGGGGCCAACGTCCTGACTTTC | 15 | TRBJ2-6 | TRBV27 | NA | NA
CASSYSSGRKDTQYF | TGTGCCAGCAGTTACTCCAGCGGGAGGAAAGATACGCAGTATTTT | 15 | TRBJ2-3 | TRBV6-5 | TRBD2 | once
CASSLVPSVYEQFF | TGTGCCAGCAGCTTAGTTCCATCTGTTTATGAGCAGTTCTTC | 14 | TRBJ2-1 | TRBV7-3 | NA | once
CASSFRDVSSYEQYF | TGTGCCAGCAGCTTCCGGGACGTGAGCTCCTACGAGCAGTACTTC | 15 | TRBJ2-7 | TRBV6-6 | NA | NA
CASSTPYEQYF | TGTGCCAGCAGTACCCCGTACGAGCAGTACTTC | 11 | TRBJ2-7 | TRBV6-1 | NA | NA
CASSLPTSGDTQYF | TGTGCCAGCAGCTTGCCTACTAGCGGAGATACGCAGTATTTT | 14 | TRBJ2-3 | TRBV5-4 | TRBD2 | NA
CASSDRESLIAFF | TGTGCCAGCAGCGACAGGGAGTCACTGATCGCTTTCTTT | 13 | TRBJ1-1 | TRBV6-6 | TRBD1 | NA
CASSYLGGGTSGNTIYF | TGTGCCAGCAGCTACCTCGGGGGGGGTACGAGTGGAAACACCATATATTTT | 17 | TRBJ1-3 | TRBV11-3 | NA | NA
CATIVAGNSYEQYF | TGTGCCACCATTGTTGCGGGGAACTCCTACGAGCAGTACTTC | 14 | TRBJ2-7 | TRBV6-1 | NA | NA
CASSLGDQGGTVNYGYTF | TGTGCCAGCAGCCTGGGTGATCAAGGCGGGACAGTTAACTATGGCTACACCTTC | 18 | TRBJ1-2 | TRBV4-2 | TRBD1 | NA
CASRTPSGNEQFF | TGTGCCAGCAGGACTCCTAGCGGCAATGAGCAGTTCTTC | 13 | TRBJ2-1 | TRBV7-2 | TRBD2 | NA
CASSIAGVQVVTEAFF | TGTGCCAGTAGTATAGCAGGGGTGCAAGTGGTCACTGAAGCTTTCTTT | 16 | TRBJ1-1 | TRBV19 | NA | NA
CASSVAPDRGEKLFF | TGTGCCAGTAGTGTGGCACCGGATCGGGGTGAAAAACTGTTTTTT | 15 | TRBJ1-4 | TRBV19 | NA | NA
CASSVLDGSSGYTF | TGTGCCAGCAGCGTCTTGGACGGCTCAAGTGGCTACACCTTC | 14 | TRBJ1-2 | TRBV9 | NA | NA
CASSRQVPNTEAFF | TGTGCCAGCTCGCGACAGGTCCCTAACACTGAAGCTTTCTTT | 14 | TRBJ1-1 | TRBV18 | NA | NA
CASSVSRDYGYTF | TGTGCCAGCAGCGTGAGTAGGGACTATGGCTACACCTTC | 13 | TRBJ1-2 | TRBV9 | NA | NA
CASSYRVSQHF | TGTGCCAGCAGTTACAGGGTTTCCCAGCATTTT | 11 | TRBJ1-5 | TRBV28 | NA | NA
CAIRDRDNYGYTF | TGTGCCATCAGGGACAGGGATAACTATGGCTACACCTTC | 13 | TRBJ1-2 | TRBV10-3 | TRBD1 | few
CASRLASNEQFF | TGTGCCAGCAGGCTAGCCAGCAATGAGCAGTTCTTC | 12 | TRBJ2-1 | TRBV28 | NA | NA
CATSGGTGNTEAFF | TGTGCCACCAGCGGGGGGACAGGGAACACTGAAGCTTTCTTT | 14 | TRBJ1-1 | TRBV15 | TRBD1 | NA
CASSQDRGRGLVRDTQYF | TGCGCCAGCAGCCAAGATCGGGGGAGGGGCCTTGTGAGGGATACGCAGTATTTT | 18 | TRBJ2-3 | TRBV4-1 | TRBD2 | NA
CASSSAAQGAGGYTF | TGTGCCAGCAGTTCAGCGGCACAGGGGGCAGGAGGCTACACCTTC | 15 | TRBJ1-2 | TRBV28 | TRBD1 | NA
CASSSSGTGGTDEKLFF | TGTGCCAGCAGTTCGTCCGGGACAGGGGGAACGGATGAAAAACTGTTTTTT | 17 | TRBJ1-4 | TRBV28 | TRBD1 | NA
CASSMVQEREKLFF | TGTGCCAGTAGTATGGTCCAAGAACGTGAAAAACTGTTTTTT | 14 | TRBJ1-4 | TRBV19 | NA | NA
CASSQTTESYEQYF | TGTGCCAGCTCCCAGACGACAGAATCCTACGAGCAGTACTTC | 14 | TRBJ2-7 | TRBV18 | NA | NA
CASSGRTGVSNYGYTF | TGTGCCAGCAGCGGGAGGACAGGGGTTTCTAACTATGGCTACACCTTC | 16 | TRBJ1-2 | TRBV5-6 | TRBD1 | NA
CASSVEREQFF | TGTGCCAGCAGCGTTGAGCGGGAGCAGTTCTTC | 11 | TRBJ2-1 | TRBV9 | NA | NA
CSASNSIEAFF | TGCAGTGCTAGTAACTCCATTGAAGCTTTCTTT | 11 | TRBJ1-1 | TRBV20-1 | NA | few
CASSLAGNYNEQFF | TGTGCCAGCAGCTTAGCGGGGAACTACAATGAGCAGTTCTTC | 14 | TRBJ2-1 | TRBV7-9 | NA | NA
CASRHGNTGELFF | TGTGCCAGTAGGCACGGGAACACCGGGGAGCTGTTTTTT | 13 | TRBJ2-2 | TRBV19 | NA | once
CASSRQGYRELFF | TGTGCCAGTAGTAGGCAGGGTTACCGGGAGCTGTTTTTT | 13 | TRBJ2-2 | TRBV19 | NA | once
CASTKTGRGAGELFF | TGTGCCAGCACCAAGACAGGGAGAGGAGCCGGGGAGCTGTTTTTT | 15 | TRBJ2-2 | TRBV27 | TRBD1 | NA
CASSQQPRDSSYNEQFF | TGCGCCAGCAGCCAACAGCCCCGGGACTCCTCCTACAATGAGCAGTTCTTC | 17 | TRBJ2-1 | TRBV4-1 | NA | NA
CATSRGWTGDYEQYF | TGTGCCACCAGCAGAGGATGGACAGGGGATTACGAGCAGTACTTC | 15 | TRBJ2-7 | TRBV15 | TRBD1 | NA
CASSVDRVSNQPQHF | TGTGCCAGCAGTGTTGACAGGGTCAGCAATCAGCCCCAGCATTTT | 15 | TRBJ1-5 | TRBV2 | TRBD1 | NA
CASSSGWGLQETQYF | TGTGCCAGCAGCTCGGGGTGGGGCCTTCAAGAGACCCAGTACTTC | 15 | TRBJ2-5 | TRBV5-8 | NA | once
CASSATDRGLSPLHF | TGTGCCAGCAGCGCAACGGACAGGGGGCTTTCACCCCTCCACTTT | 15 | TRBJ1-6 | TRBV9 | TRBD1 | NA
CASSRGDGANVLTF | TGCGCCAGCAGCAGAGGAGATGGGGCCAACGTCCTGACTTTC | 14 | TRBJ2-6 | TRBV5-1 | NA | NA
CASSLTGGTGEKLFF | TGTGCCAGCAGCCTAACGGGAGGGACCGGCGAAAAACTGTTTTTT | 15 | TRBJ1-4 | TRBV7-3 | NA | NA
CASSLAGAPEKLFF | TGCGCCAGCAGCTTGGCAGGGGCGCCTGAAAAACTGTTTTTT | 14 | TRBJ1-4 | TRBV5-1 | NA | NA
CASSPSDRVNYGYTF | TGTGCCAGCAGTCCCTCGGACAGGGTTAACTATGGCTACACCTTC | 15 | TRBJ1-2 | TRBV28 | TRBD1 | NA
CASSLELQANYGYTF | TGTGCCAGCAGCTTAGAGCTCCAGGCTAACTATGGCTACACCTTC | 15 | TRBJ1-2 | TRBV7-2 | NA | NA
CASGTSGPPYEQYF | TGCGCCAGCGGAACTAGCGGACCTCCCTACGAGCAGTACTTC | 14 | TRBJ2-7 | TRBV5-1 | TRBD2 | NA